Sequencing of this T cell receptor beta chain was carried out in a study of post-analysis software for immune sequencing data. Study-level background: Relapsing-remitting, secondary progressive and progressive-relapsing multiple sclerosis were all included among the disease courses. General study points: Five TRBV segments, including TRBV5-6, TRBV5-1 and TRBV20-1, were more frequent in patients than controls. By F measure, samples from a shared preparation batch strongly co-clustered. Comparison with controls showed significantly lower normalized Chao1 diversity in multiple sclerosis patients.

Concerning this clonotype itself: No antigen is known for it.

CDR3 length: 15 amino acids. Germline CDR1 MNHEY, CDR2 SVGAGI. Trimming took 4 bases from V and 4 from J; bases not matched to a gene: 6. Unique molecular identifiers were built into the TCR beta cDNA libraries. Between about 1 and 11 million T cells gave rise to about 450,000 cDNA molecules. TCRdb passed the PCR reads through MiXCR, listing each CDR3 protein once. This sample has around 710,000 distinct CDR3 sequences, with under 60% found just once. Sequenced input: blood. The clonotype comes from a girl between 5 and 17 years old with multiple sclerosis. The chain has TRBV6-5 and TRBJ2-7, with 11 positions matching TRBD2. The CDR3 DNA sequence: TGTGCCAGCAGTTCGCTAGCGGGAGGCCTTTACGAGCAGTACTTC. This translates into CASSSLAGGLYEQYF.